The 9 T cell receptor beta chains below all came from one sample that was sequenced in a study of blood T cell repertoires in COVID-19 (dated by TCRdb to 2018 to 2020). The library was built by means of the immunoSEQ multiplex PCR assay. The table comes from immuneACCESS by way of TCRdb, which keeps in-frame sequences with V and J called. Part of the clones is missing from these tables; in studies checked, under half for an unresolved V gene and the rest for unknown reasons. The sample includes roughly 70,000 clones, with about 88% observed a single time. Around 2.8% of the sample is held by the ten biggest clonotypes. Sample: peripheral blood. These receptors were taken from a man between 65 and 79 years old with active or convalescent COVID-19.

CDR3 protein: CSARTSGGLTGELFF. CDR3 bases: TGCAGCGCTCGGACTAGCGGGGGCCTCACCGGGGAGCTGTTTTTT. This chain links TRBV29-1 with TRBJ2-2; the match to TRBD2 covers 13 bases. With V trimmed by 7 bases and J by 4 bases, 6 bases remained unmatched. Per germline, CDR1 SQVTM and CDR2 ANQGSEA. This CDR3 comprises 15 residues.

The rearrangement joins TRBV4-1 to TRBJ1-4, with 10 bases matching TRBD1. Trimming at V came to 4 bases and at J to 5 bases, leaving 1 base not matched to a gene. CDR1 and CDR2 (germline): MGHRA, YSYEKL. The CDR3 has 14 residues. CDR3 sequence reads: CASSPGQGNEKLFF. The CDR3 DNA follows: TGCGCCAGCAGCCCGGGACAGGGGAATGAAAAACTGTTTTTT.

The V call is TRBV7-9, the J call TRBJ2-1; TRBD2 matches at 9 bases. V shed 7 bases and J 0 bases; nucleotides not matched to a gene: 19. Germline loops: CDR1 SEHNR, CDR2 FQNEAQ (reference sequence). The CDR3 covers 20 residues. Written as DNA, the CDR3 is TGTGCCAGCACCACCAGCCGGAGCGGGAGGCCCATATACTCCTACAATGAGCAGTTCTTC. This codes for CASTTSRSGRPIYSYNEQFF.

The rearrangement joins TRBV7-9 to TRBJ2-7; 12 nucleotides line up with TRBD1. CDR1 and CDR2 (germline): SEHNR, FQNEAQ (reference sequence). V lost 4 bases and J lost 5; bases outside the gene matches: 9. CDR3 length equals 16 residues. The CDR3 loop reads CASSSSRDRGHHEQYF. CDR3 DNA sequence: TGTGCCAGCAGCTCATCCAGGGACAGGGGGCACCACGAGCAGTACTTC. Based on the CDR3 plus reference TRBV7-9 and TRBJ2-7, the full variable domain is DTGVSQNPRHKITKRGQNVTFRCDPISEHNRLYWYRQTLGQGPEFLTYFQNEAQLEKSRLLSDRFSAERPKGSFSTLEIQRTEQGDSAMYLCASSSSRDRGHHEQYFGPGTRLTVT.

The chain combines TRBV2 with TRBJ2-1; 12 bases line up with TRBD2. The ends lost 3 bases at V and 5 bases at J; junction bases unmatched: 5. Germline V gene data show CDR1 as SNHLY and CDR2 as FYNNEI. The length of the CDR3 is 16 residues. CDR3 nucleotides: TGTGCCAGCAGTGATCTGACTAGCGGGAGAGACAATGAGCAGTTCTTC. Protein product: CASSDLTSGRDNEQFF.

In this sample, this clone turned up once. This sequence joins TRBV27 and TRBJ2-5; 8 bases agree with TRBD1. CDR1 is MNHEY and CDR2 is SMNVEV in the germline V gene (reference sequence). The CDR3 has 15 residues. Unmatched junction bases numbered 8, after V lost 3 bases and J lost 5 bases. This chain's CDR3 is CASSFGRGHGETQYF. Here the CDR3 DNA reads TGTGCCAGCAGTTTCGGCAGGGGGCATGGGGAGACCCAGTACTTC.

V gene TRBV15 combines with J gene TRBJ1-3; D remains ambiguous. This CDR3 comprises 18 residues. Germline-derived CDR1 and CDR2 are LNHNV and YYDKDF (reference sequence). The germline V and J ends were trimmed by 4 bases and 1 base, with 20 bases remaining between them. This chain's CDR3 is CATSNPGRTSWSGNTIYF. In DNA, the CDR3 is TGTGCCACCAGCAATCCGGGCCGGACTTCTTGGTCTGGAAACACCATATATTTT.

The chain joins TRBV2 to TRBJ2-3; D is perhaps TRBD2 (7 bases). Trimming shortened V by 10 bases and J by 2 bases, and 19 bases separated the two germline ends. CDR1 SNHLY and CDR2 FYNNEI come from the germline V gene. This CDR3 has 15 amino acids. This chain's CDR3 is CATRAAGALTDTQYF. The CDR3 DNA reads as TGTGCCACCAGGGCGGCGGGGGCCCTCACAGATACGCAGTATTTT. Together with reference TRBV2 and TRBJ2-3, the CDR3 gives the full variable domain: EPEVTQTPSHQVTQMGQEVILRCVPISNHLYFYWYRQILGQKVEFLVSFYNNEISEKSEIFDDQFSVERPDGSNFTLKIRSTKLEDSAMYFCATRAAGALTDTQYFGPGTRLTVL.

The V and J genes are TRBV9 and TRBJ1-2; D not certain. Germline V gene sequence: CDR1 SGDLS, CDR2 YYNGEE. Trimming removed 4 bases at V and 7 bases at J, with 8 bases between. The CDR3 contains 11 residues. CDR3 DNA sequence: TGTGCCAGCAGCCTTCTAGGTGGCTACACCTTC. As protein: CASSLLGGYTF.